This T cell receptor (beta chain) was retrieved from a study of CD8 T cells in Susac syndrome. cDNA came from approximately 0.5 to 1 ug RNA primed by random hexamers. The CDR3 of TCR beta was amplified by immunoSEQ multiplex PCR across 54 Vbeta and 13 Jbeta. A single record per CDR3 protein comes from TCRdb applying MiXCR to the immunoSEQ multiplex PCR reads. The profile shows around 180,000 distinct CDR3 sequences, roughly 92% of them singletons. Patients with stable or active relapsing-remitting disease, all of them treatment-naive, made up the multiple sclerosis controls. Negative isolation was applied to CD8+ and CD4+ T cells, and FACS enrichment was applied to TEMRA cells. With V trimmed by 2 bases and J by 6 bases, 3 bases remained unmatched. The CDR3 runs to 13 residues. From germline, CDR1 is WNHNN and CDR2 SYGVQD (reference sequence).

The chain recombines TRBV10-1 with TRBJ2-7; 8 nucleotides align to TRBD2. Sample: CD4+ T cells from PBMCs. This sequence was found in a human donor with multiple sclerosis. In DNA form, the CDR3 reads TGCGCCAGCAGTGAGCGGGAGGGAACCGAGCAGTACTTC. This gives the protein CASSEREGTEQYF.